The 14 T cell receptor beta chains reported below all come from one sample, sequenced in a study of T cells after yellow fever vaccination. A single record per CDR3 protein comes from TCRdb applying MiXCR to the 5' RACE reads. This sample has about 350,000 distinct CDR3 sequences, with 8.1% found just once. Specimen: PBMCs, collected roughly 45 days after the first yellow fever vaccination. Source of these receptors: a man between 18 and 29 years old who received the YFV17D yellow fever vaccine.

This clonotype was observed a handful of times. The chain carries TRBV9 and TRBJ2-2; 8 bases line up with TRBD2. Germline lookup yields CDR1 SGDLS and CDR2 YYNGEE. J lost 5 bases, V lost 7 bases, and 7 bases had no gene match. This CDR3 spans 14 amino acids. The CDR3 coding sequence is TGTGCCAGCGGCAGCGGGGGTGGTACCGGGGAGCTGTTTTTT. Amino acid sequence: CASGSGGGTGELFF.

The CDR3 sequence is CASSPSLRASTDTQYF. The CDR3 DNA reads as TGCGCCAGCAGCCCTTCACTCAGGGCATCCACAGATACGCAGTATTTT. The V call is TRBV5-1, the J call TRBJ2-3; TRBD1 is a possible D gene (5 bases). Trimming removed 4 bases from V and 2 bases from J, with 17 bases in between. CDR1 is SGHRS and CDR2 is YFSETQ in the germline V gene. The CDR3 sequence is 16 residues long.

This sequence joins TRBV4-1 and TRBJ1-1, with a weak D call TRBD1 (6 bases). The V and J ends lost 1 base and 6 bases respectively, with 18 bases between them. The CDR3 is made up of 16 amino acids. Germline-derived CDR1 and CDR2 are MGHRA and YSYEKL. The CDR3 coding sequence is TGCGCCAGCAGCCAAGCTCTCCGTTCGACAGGCTCTGAAGCTTTCTTT. This translates into CASSQALRSTGSEAFF.

The genes are TRBV5-1 and TRBJ2-7, with D unresolved. V was clipped by 0 bases and J by 0 bases, with 7 bases between them. Germline CDR1 reads SGHRS; CDR2 reads YFSETQ. CDR3 size: 14 residues. In DNA form, the CDR3 reads TGCGCCAGCAGCTTGGACTTGCCCTCCTACGAGCAGTACTTC. Encoded protein: CASSLDLPSYEQYF.

This clonotype occurred many times. This rearrangement joins TRBV6-2 or TRBV6-3 to TRBJ1-5; 9 bases match TRBD1. From germline, CDR1 is MNHEY and CDR2 SVGEGT. The CDR3 is 16 amino acids. J lost 5 bases, V lost 6 bases, and 11 bases had no gene match. The CDR3 DNA sequence: TGTGCCAGCAGCGAGGCCGGGACAGGGAATTATCAGCCCCAGCATTTT. Translating gives CASSEAGTGNYQPQHF.

For this clonotype: This clone may be a read error of a much larger clone one base away. The rearrangement joins TRBV20-1 to TRBJ2-1, with 9 bases fitting TRBD2. Germline values: CDR1 DFQATT, CDR2 SNEGSKA (reference sequence). CDR3 length: 17 amino acids. CDR3 DNA: TGCTGTGCTAGCGGGCTAGCGGGGACCACCGGGGGCAATGAGCAGTTCTTC. This encodes CCASGLAGTTGGNEQFF.

This clonotype was counted only a few times. The chain links TRBV20-1 to TRBJ2-1, with unresolved D. The CDR3 is made up of 11 amino acids. V was pared by 4 bases and J by 5 bases, with 6 bases between. Germline CDR1 and CDR2: DFQATT and SNEGSKA (reference sequence). The CDR3 region has the DNA TGCAGTGCTAATAGGAACAATGAGCAGTTCTTC. Its protein is CSANRNNEQFF.

This clonotype was detected only a few times. The V and J genes are TRBV5-1 and TRBJ1-4, with D unclear. Germline V CDR1 and CDR2: SGHRS, YFSETQ. Trimming left V 4 bases short and J 10 bases short, with 17 bases between. The CDR3 has 14 amino acids. In nucleotides, the CDR3 is TGCGCCAGCAGCCTCGACACGGGTGACGGAAAACTGTTTTTT. Amino acids: CASSLDTGDGKLFF.

This clonotype was picked up a small number of times. This sequence joins TRBV5-4 and TRBJ2-1; D is unclear. With 1 base removed from V and 2 bases from J, the gap between germline ends came to 7 bases. This CDR3 comprises 14 residues. CDR1 is SGHNT and CDR2 is YYREEE in the germline V gene (reference sequence). The CDR3 region is CASSLFRAYNEQFF. CDR3 in DNA: TGTGCCAGCAGCTTGTTCAGAGCCTACAATGAGCAGTTCTTC.

V is TRBV4-1 and J is TRBJ1-5; D perhaps matches TRBD1 (6 bases). Germline-derived CDR1 and CDR2 are MGHRA and YSYEKL. The CDR3 is 13 amino acids. With 4 bases removed from V and 10 bases from J, the gap between germline ends came to 14 bases. The CDR3 coding sequence is TGCGCCAGCAGCCCCGGCACAGGGAGACCCCAGCATTTT. This encodes CASSPGTGRPQHF.

The chain is built from TRBV6-2 or TRBV6-3 and TRBJ2-7; TRBD2 agrees at 10 bases. CDR3 size: 14 residues. The V gene's germline CDR1 is MNHEY and CDR2 SVGEGT. Losses at the gene ends were 4 bases for V and 3 bases for J; bases not matched to a gene: 3. Here the CDR3 reads CASSFTSGDYEQYF. The DNA of the CDR3 is TGTGCCAGCAGTTTTACTAGCGGGGACTACGAGCAGTACTTC.

The chain carries TRBV20-1 and TRBJ1-1; perhaps TRBD1 as D (5 bases). This CDR3 is built from 14 residues. Germline assignment: CDR1 DFQATT and CDR2 SNEGSKA (reference sequence). V was shortened by 5 bases and J by 0 bases, with 13 bases between the two germline ends. CDR3 nucleotide sequence: TGCAGTGCTTCTTGGGGACCAGTGAACACTGAAGCTTTCTTT. Its protein product is CSASWGPVNTEAFF.

The table lists this clonotype with a few counts. This sequence joins TRBV6-4 and TRBJ1-5; possible D gene TRBD1, 6 bases. This CDR3 is 12 amino acids long. The germline V and J ends were trimmed by 6 bases and 9 bases, with 12 bases remaining between them. The V gene's germline CDR1 is MRHNA and CDR2 SNTAGT. DNA for the CDR3: TGTGCCAGCAGGCCGGGACAACTGCCCCAGCATTTT. This translates into CASRPGQLPQHF.

The genes are TRBV20-1 and TRBJ2-1, with 11 nucleotides matching TRBD1. The CDR3 length is 14 residues. The germline CDR1 and CDR2 sequences are DFQATT and SNEGSKA (reference sequence). After removal of 5 bases from V and 7 bases from J, the junction contained 7 bases not matched to a gene. The CDR3 coding sequence is TGCAGTGCTGGGACAGGGGGAAATAGGAATGAGCAGTTCTTC. Translated, it gives CSAGTGGNRNEQFF.